This entry lists 20 T cell receptor beta chains sequenced from one sample in a study of CD8 T cells in Susac syndrome (dated 2019 in TCRdb). The library was built by means of the immunoSEQ multiplex PCR assay. RNA was extracted using the RNeasy kit, and about 0.45 to 1 ug of the RNA was reverse transcribed with random hexamers. TCRdb ran its own pipeline on the public reads, namely fastp trimming at Q25 and MiXCR clone calling, and kept in-frame beta chains. All rows with the same CDR3 protein become a single entry with the most common DNA and genes. The sample table contains roughly 76,000 distinct CDR3 sequences; only one count was recorded for 85% to 95% of them. The ten largest clonotypes hold around 0.45% of the sample. Source material: CD8+ T cells from PBMCs. All receptors derive from a human donor with Susac syndrome.

This sequence joins TRBV15 and TRBJ1-1, with a possible D match to TRBD1 (6 bases). The CDR3 totals 16 residues. CDR1 is LNHNV, CDR2 YYDKDF, per germline (reference sequence). The ends were cut back, 3 bases at V and 0 bases at J, with 14 bases in the middle. The CDR3 DNA reads TGTGCCACCAGCAGTCTAACGACAGGAGTGAACACTGAAGCTTTCTTT. Translating gives CATSSLTTGVNTEAFF.

This chain connects TRBV29-1 to TRBJ1-1; the D is unclear. The CDR3 spans 12 residues. From germline, CDR1 is SQVTM and CDR2 ANQGSEA. The V and J ends lost 7 bases and 3 bases respectively, with 12 bases between them. CDR3 region: CSATETYTEAFF. The CDR3 coding sequence is TGCAGCGCCACAGAAACGTACACTGAAGCTTTCTTT.

This clonotype was observed a single time. The chain uses TRBV7-9 and TRBJ1-2; D remains unclear. Trimming took 0 bases from V and 4 from J, leaving 6 bases between them. The CDR3 is 13 amino acids. Germline values: CDR1 SEHNR, CDR2 FQNEAQ (reference sequence). The CDR3 DNA follows: TGTGCCAGCAGCTTAGCAAACGGCTATGGCTACACCTTC. Protein: CASSLANGYGYTF. Supplemented by reference TRBV7-9 and TRBJ1-2, the full variable domain reads DTGVSQNPRHKITKRGQNVTFRCDPISEHNRLYWYRQTLGQGPEFLTYFQNEAQLEKSRLLSDRFSAERPKGSFSTLEIQRTEQGDSAMYLCASSLANGYGYTFGSGTRLTVV.

In the case of this clonotype: A read error may account for a junction end that differs from germline. The rearrangement links TRBV7-7 to TRBJ2-7; D is uncertain. From germline, CDR1 is SSHAT and CDR2 FNYEAQ (reference sequence). This CDR3 is built from 11 residues. CDR3 nucleotides: TGTGCTAGCAGCCATACCTACGAGCAGTACTTC. Amino acid sequence: CASSHTYEQYF.

This chain joins TRBV7-3 and TRBJ2-1; tentatively, D is TRBD2 (5 bases). CDR1 SGHTA and CDR2 FQGTGA come from the germline V gene. CDR3 size: 13 residues. The V and J ends lost 2 bases and 7 bases respectively, with 9 bases between them. CDR3 amino acids: CASSLERVNEQFF. The CDR3, as DNA: TGTGCCAGCAGCTTAGAGAGGGTAAATGAGCAGTTCTTC. Together with reference TRBV7-3 and TRBJ2-1, the CDR3 gives the full variable domain: GAGVSQTPSNKVTEKGKYVELRCDPISGHTALYWYRQSLGQGPEFLIYFQGTGAADDSGLPNDRFFAVRPEGSVSTLKIQRTERGDSAVYLCASSLERVNEQFFGPGTRLTVL.

The chain is built from TRBV28 and TRBJ1-5; D is unclear. Per germline, CDR1 MDHEN and CDR2 SYDVKM. The CDR3 is 17 residues long. V lost 6 bases and J lost 1, with 19 bases in between. CDR3 amino acids: CASRALTPPYSNQPQHF. Here the CDR3 DNA reads TGTGCCAGCAGGGCCCTCACCCCCCCGTACAGCAATCAGCCCCAGCATTTT.

CDR3 residues: CAWSVPNAGELFF. The CDR3 DNA follows: TGTGCCTGGAGTGTACCCAATGCCGGGGAGCTGTTTTTT. The chain uses TRBV30 and TRBJ2-2; D unresolved. This CDR3 has 13 amino acids. Trimming shortened V by 0 bases and J by 6 bases, and 8 bases separated the two germline ends. CDR1 and CDR2 from the germline V gene are GTSNPN and SVGIG (reference sequence).

This clonotype has a single count. V usage is TRBV7-3 and J usage is TRBJ1-3; possibly TRBD1 for D (6 bases). The V and J ends lost 5 bases and 8 bases respectively, with 25 bases between them. The CDR3 is 17 amino acids. The germline V gene has CDR1 SGHTA and CDR2 FQGTGA. CDR3 region: CASSLTPSGGLDDTIYF. The CDR3 region has the DNA TGTGCCAGCAGCCTTACACCCTCTGGGGGGCTGGATGACACCATATATTTT.

The V call is TRBV7-9, the J call TRBJ2-7, with 8 bases matching TRBD1. This CDR3 has 16 amino acids. Germline trimming cut 3 bases from V and 0 bases from J; bases unmatched to any gene: 7. Per germline, CDR1 SEHNR and CDR2 FQNEAQ (reference sequence). This chain's CDR3 is CASSLQGAPSSYEQYF. The CDR3 nucleotides are TGTGCCAGCAGCTTGCAGGGGGCCCCAAGCTCCTACGAGCAGTACTTC. Full variable domain (missing parts from reference TRBV7-9 and TRBJ2-7): DTGVSQNPRHKITKRGQNVTFRCDPISEHNRLYWYRQTLGQGPEFLTYFQNEAQLEKSRLLSDRFSAERPKGSFSTLEIQRTEQGDSAMYLCASSLQGAPSSYEQYFGPGTRLTVT.

The V gene is TRBV5-6, the J gene TRBJ1-1, with unresolved D. The ends were cut back, 2 bases at V and 3 bases at J, with 8 bases in the middle. The CDR3 totals 13 residues. Per germline, CDR1 SGHDT and CDR2 YYEEEE. The CDR3 spells CASSFGWDTEAFF. CDR3 coding DNA: TGTGCCAGCAGCTTCGGGTGGGACACTGAAGCTTTCTTT.

V is TRBV20-1 and J is TRBJ1-1; 7 bases are shared with TRBD1. This CDR3 has 16 residues. Looked up from germline, CDR1 is DFQATT and CDR2 is SNEGSKA (reference sequence). V lost 6 bases, J lost 4 bases, and 17 bases stayed unmatched. CDR3 bases: TGCAGTGCCTGGGGACAGCGGGCAGAAGGGAGCACTGAAGCTTTCTTT. Translation gives CSAWGQRAEGSTEAFF.

V is TRBV7-9 and J is TRBJ2-1; no firm D call. CDR3 size: 13 residues. CDR1 and CDR2 (germline): SEHNR, FQNEAQ (reference sequence). With 5 bases removed from V and 3 bases from J, the gap between germline ends came to 8 bases. The DNA of the CDR3 is TGTGCCAGCAGCCCCCCGCGCTACAATGAGCAGTTCTTC. Translation gives CASSPPRYNEQFF.

The V and J genes are TRBV27 and TRBJ1-1; 12 nucleotides agree with TRBD1. Germline assignment: CDR1 MNHEY and CDR2 SMNVEV (reference sequence). The trim removed 5 bases at V and 10 bases at J, leaving 8 bases unmatched. The CDR3 has 14 amino acids. This CDR3 is CASSPGQGAVGAFF. CDR3 nucleotides: TGTGCCAGCAGTCCGGGACAGGGGGCGGTGGGAGCTTTCTTT.

The chain uses TRBV7-9 and TRBJ1-1; possibly TRBD1 for D (5 bases). Per germline, CDR1 SEHNR and CDR2 FQNEAQ (reference sequence). The CDR3 covers 15 residues. V dropped 4 bases and J dropped 0 bases, with 12 bases sitting between them. The CDR3 DNA reads TGTGCCAGCAGCTCCACGGACAAACTGAACACTGAAGCTTTCTTT. Its protein is CASSSTDKLNTEAFF.

The chain employs TRBV4-1 and TRBJ2-3; D is undetermined. The CDR3 is made up of 13 amino acids. V lost 0 bases and J 5 bases, leaving 6 bases between the germline ends. Germline CDR1 is MGHRA and CDR2 is YSYEKL. The CDR3 is CASSQEAGDTQYF. The CDR3 DNA follows: TGCGCCAGCAGCCAAGAAGCCGGAGATACGCAGTATTTT.

V is TRBV6-6 and J is TRBJ2-1; no firm D call. The V end lost 2 bases, the J end lost 5 bases, and 4 bases lay between the germline ends. This CDR3 is 12 amino acids long. Germline V gene data show CDR1 as MNHNY and CDR2 as SVGAGI (reference sequence). CDR3 bases: TGTGCCAGCAGTTACACCGACAATGAGCAGTTCTTC. Amino acid sequence: CASSYTDNEQFF.

V usage is TRBV12-3 or TRBV12-4 and J usage is TRBJ2-5, with a weak D call TRBD1 (5 bases). The CDR3 is 15 amino acids. V was trimmed by 6 bases and J by 2 bases, leaving 16 bases between them. The CDR3 region is CASRYKGQAQETQYF. The CDR3, as DNA: TGTGCCAGCAGATACAAAGGACAAGCTCAAGAGACCCAGTACTTC.

The chain joins TRBV6-6 to TRBJ1-1, with D uncertain. CDR3 length: 13 amino acids. Germline CDR1 MNHNY, CDR2 SVGAGI (reference sequence). The V and J ends lost 6 bases and 1 base respectively, with 9 bases between them. CDR3 residues: CASRTDKNTEAFF. The CDR3 nucleotides are TGTGCCAGCAGAACCGACAAGAACACTGAAGCTTTCTTT.

This clonotype is a singleton in its sample. This chain uses TRBV4-2 with TRBJ1-5; 8 positions match TRBD1. Germline lookup yields CDR1 LGHNA and CDR2 YNFKEQ. Trimming at V came to 2 bases and at J to 5 bases, leaving 11 bases not matched to a gene. The CDR3 runs to 17 residues. The CDR3 reads CASSQRIGTGSHQPQHF. The CDR3 DNA reads TGTGCCAGCAGCCAAAGGATCGGGACAGGTTCTCATCAGCCCCAGCATTTT.

This clonotype was seen more than once but under ten times. This sequence joins TRBV5-1 and TRBJ2-1, with D tentatively TRBD1 (5 bases). The CDR3 is 14 amino acids. The V and J ends lost 2 bases and 8 bases respectively, with 14 bases between them. Germline CDR1 SGHRS, CDR2 YFSETQ. The CDR3 DNA follows: TGCGCCAGCAGCTTACGCCAGGGCCCAGATGAGCAGTTCTTC. Its protein is CASSLRQGPDEQFF.